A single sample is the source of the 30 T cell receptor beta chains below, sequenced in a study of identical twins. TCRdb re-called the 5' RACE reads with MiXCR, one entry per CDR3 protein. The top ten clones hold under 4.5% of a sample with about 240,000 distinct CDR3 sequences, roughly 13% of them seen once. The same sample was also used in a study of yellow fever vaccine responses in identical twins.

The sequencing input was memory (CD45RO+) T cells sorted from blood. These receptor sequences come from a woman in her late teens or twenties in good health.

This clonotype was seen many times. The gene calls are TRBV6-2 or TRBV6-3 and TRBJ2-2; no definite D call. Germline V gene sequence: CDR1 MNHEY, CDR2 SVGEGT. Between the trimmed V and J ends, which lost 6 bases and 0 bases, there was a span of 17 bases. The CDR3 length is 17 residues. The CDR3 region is CASRLRTSLSNTGELFF. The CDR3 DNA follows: TGTGCCAGCAGGCTCCGGACCTCATTGTCGAACACCGGGGAGCTGTTTTTT.

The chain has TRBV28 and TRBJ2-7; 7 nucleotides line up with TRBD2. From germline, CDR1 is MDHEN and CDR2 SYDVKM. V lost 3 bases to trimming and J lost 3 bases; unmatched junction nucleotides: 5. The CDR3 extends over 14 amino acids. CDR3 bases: TGTGCCAGCAGTTTGAGCGGGAACTTCTACGAGCAGTACTTC. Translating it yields CASSLSGNFYEQYF.

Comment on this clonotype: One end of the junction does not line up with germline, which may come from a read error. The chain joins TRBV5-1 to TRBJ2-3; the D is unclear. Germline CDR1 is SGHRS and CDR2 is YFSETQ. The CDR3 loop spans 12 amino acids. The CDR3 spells CVSSPNTDTQYF. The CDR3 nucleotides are TGCGTCAGCAGCCCCAACACAGATACGCAGTATTTT.

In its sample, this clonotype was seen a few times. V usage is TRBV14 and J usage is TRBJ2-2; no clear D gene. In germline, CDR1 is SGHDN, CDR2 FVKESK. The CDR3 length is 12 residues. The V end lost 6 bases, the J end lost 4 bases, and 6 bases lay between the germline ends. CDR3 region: CASRLFTGELFF. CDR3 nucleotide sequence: TGTGCCAGCAGGCTATTCACCGGGGAGCTGTTTTTT.

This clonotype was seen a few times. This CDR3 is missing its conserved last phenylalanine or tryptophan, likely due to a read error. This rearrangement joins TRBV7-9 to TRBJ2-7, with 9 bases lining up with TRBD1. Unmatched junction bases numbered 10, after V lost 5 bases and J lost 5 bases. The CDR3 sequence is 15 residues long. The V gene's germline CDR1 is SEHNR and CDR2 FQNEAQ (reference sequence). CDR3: CASSRARTGDNEQYS. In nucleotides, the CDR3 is TGTGCCAGCAGCCGCGCACGGACAGGGGATAACGAGCAGTACTCC.

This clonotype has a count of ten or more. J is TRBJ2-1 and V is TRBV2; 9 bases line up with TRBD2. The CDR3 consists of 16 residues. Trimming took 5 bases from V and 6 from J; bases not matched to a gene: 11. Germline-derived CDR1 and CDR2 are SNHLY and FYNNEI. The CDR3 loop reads CASSKNSGTSINEQFF. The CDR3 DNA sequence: TGTGCCAGCAGTAAAAACAGCGGGACTAGCATCAATGAGCAGTTCTTC.

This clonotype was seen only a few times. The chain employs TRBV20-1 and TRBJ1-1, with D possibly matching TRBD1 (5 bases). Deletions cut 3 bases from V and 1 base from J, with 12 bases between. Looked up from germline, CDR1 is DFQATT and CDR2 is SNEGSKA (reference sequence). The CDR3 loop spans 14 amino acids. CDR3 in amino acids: CSASVPGRNTEAFF. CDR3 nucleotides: TGCAGTGCTAGCGTCCCAGGGAGGAACACTGAAGCTTTCTTT.

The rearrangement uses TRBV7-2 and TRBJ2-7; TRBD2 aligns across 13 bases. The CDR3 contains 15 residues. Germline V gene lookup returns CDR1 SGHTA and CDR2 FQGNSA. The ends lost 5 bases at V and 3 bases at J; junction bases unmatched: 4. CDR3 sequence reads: CASSGGLAGIYEQYF. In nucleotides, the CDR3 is TGTGCCAGCAGCGGGGGACTAGCGGGGATCTACGAGCAGTACTTC.

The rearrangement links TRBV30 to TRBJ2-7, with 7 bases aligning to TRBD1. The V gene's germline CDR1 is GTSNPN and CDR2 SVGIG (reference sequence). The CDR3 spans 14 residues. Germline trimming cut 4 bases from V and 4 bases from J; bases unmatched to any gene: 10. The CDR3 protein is CAWKPGQITYEQYF. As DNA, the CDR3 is TGTGCCTGGAAGCCGGGACAGATTACATACGAGCAGTACTTC.

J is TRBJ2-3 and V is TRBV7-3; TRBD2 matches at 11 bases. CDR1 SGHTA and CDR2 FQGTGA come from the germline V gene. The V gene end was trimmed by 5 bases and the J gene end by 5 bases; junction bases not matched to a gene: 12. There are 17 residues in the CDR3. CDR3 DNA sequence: TGTGCCAGCAGCAATAGCGGGGGGGCCTTTGGTCTAGATACGCAGTATTTT. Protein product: CASSNSGGAFGLDTQYF.

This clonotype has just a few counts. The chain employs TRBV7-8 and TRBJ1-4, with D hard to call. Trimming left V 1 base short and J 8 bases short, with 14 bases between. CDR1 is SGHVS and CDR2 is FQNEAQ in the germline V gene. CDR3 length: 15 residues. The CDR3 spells CASSLDGAGTEKLFF. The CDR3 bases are TGTGCCAGCAGCTTAGATGGTGCAGGAACGGAAAAACTGTTTTTT. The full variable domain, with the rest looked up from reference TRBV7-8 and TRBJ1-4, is GAGVSQSPRYKVAKRGQDVALRCDPISGHVSLFWYQQALGQGPEFLTYFQNEAQLDKSGLPSDRFFAERPEGSVSTLKIQRTQQEDSAVYLCASSLDGAGTEKLFFGSGTQLSVL.

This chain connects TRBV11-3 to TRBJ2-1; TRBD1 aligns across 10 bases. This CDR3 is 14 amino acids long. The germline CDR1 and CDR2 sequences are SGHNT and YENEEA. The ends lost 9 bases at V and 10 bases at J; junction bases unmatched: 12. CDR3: CASSTGQGFAEQFF. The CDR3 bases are TGTGCCAGTTCGACGGGACAGGGGTTTGCCGAGCAGTTCTTC.

This CDR3 is CASSQRETSGGAHEQFF. Here the CDR3 DNA reads TGTGCCAGCAGCCAACGTGAGACTAGCGGGGGGGCCCATGAGCAGTTCTTC. V usage is TRBV4-2 and J usage is TRBJ2-1; 14 positions match TRBD2. Looked up from germline, CDR1 is LGHNA and CDR2 is YNFKEQ. The CDR3 runs to 17 residues. V was clipped by 2 bases and J by 8 bases; unmatched bases: 8.

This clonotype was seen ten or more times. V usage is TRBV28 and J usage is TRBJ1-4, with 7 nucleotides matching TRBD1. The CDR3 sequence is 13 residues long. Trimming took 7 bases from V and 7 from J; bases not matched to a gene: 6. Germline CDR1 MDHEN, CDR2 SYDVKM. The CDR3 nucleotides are TGTGCCAGCAACACAGGGGCTGGTGAAAAACTGTTTTTT. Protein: CASNTGAGEKLFF.

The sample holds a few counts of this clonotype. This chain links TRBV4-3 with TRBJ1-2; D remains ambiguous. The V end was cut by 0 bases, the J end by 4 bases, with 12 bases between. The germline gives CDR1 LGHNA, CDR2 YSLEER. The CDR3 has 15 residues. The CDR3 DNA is TGCGCCAGCAGCCAAGACCCGGGGAGGGCCTATGGCTACACCTTC. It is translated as CASSQDPGRAYGYTF.

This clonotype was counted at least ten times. CDR3 sequence (DNA): TGCAGCGTTGTTTCCGCGAGCAATGAGCAGTTCTTC. It codes for CSVVSASNEQFF. The chain joins TRBV29-1 to TRBJ2-1; D uncertain. Germline V gene sequence: CDR1 SQVTM, CDR2 ANQGSEA. The V and J ends lost 4 bases and 6 bases respectively, with 10 bases between them. This CDR3 comprises 12 residues.

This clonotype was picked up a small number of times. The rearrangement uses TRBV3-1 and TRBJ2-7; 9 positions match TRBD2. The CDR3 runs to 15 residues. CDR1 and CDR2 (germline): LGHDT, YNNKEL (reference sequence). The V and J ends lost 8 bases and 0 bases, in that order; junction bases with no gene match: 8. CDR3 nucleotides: TGTGCCAGCTCAATAGTAGCGGGGGCCTCCTACGAGCAGTACTTC. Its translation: CASSIVAGASYEQYF.

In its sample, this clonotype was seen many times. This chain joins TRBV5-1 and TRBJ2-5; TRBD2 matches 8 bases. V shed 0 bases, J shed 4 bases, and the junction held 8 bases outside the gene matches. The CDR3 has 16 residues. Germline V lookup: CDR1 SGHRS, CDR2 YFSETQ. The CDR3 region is CASSLAPQAGVETQYF. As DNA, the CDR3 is TGCGCCAGCAGCTTGGCCCCCCAAGCGGGGGTAGAGACCCAGTACTTC.

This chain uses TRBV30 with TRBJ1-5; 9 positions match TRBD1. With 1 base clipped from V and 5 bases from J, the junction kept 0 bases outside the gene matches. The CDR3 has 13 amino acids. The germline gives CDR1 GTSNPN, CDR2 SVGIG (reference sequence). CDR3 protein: CAWSGQGDQPQHF. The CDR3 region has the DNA TGTGCCTGGAGTGGACAGGGGGATCAGCCCCAGCATTTT.

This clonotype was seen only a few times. The CDR3 coding sequence is TGTGCCAGCAGCACAGAGGAGGAGACCCAGTACTTC. This sequence encodes CASSTEEETQYF. The gene calls are TRBV5-4 and TRBJ2-5, with D hard to call. The V end was cut by 4 bases, the J end by 5 bases, with 9 bases between. CDR1 SGHNT and CDR2 YYREEE come from the germline V gene (reference sequence). The CDR3 has 12 amino acids.

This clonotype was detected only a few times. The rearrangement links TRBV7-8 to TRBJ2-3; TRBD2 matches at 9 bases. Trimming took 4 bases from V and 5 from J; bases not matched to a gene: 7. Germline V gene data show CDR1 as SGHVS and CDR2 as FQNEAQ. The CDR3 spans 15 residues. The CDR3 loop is CASSYIAGDVDTQYF. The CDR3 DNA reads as TGTGCCAGCAGCTATATAGCGGGGGACGTAGATACGCAGTATTTT.

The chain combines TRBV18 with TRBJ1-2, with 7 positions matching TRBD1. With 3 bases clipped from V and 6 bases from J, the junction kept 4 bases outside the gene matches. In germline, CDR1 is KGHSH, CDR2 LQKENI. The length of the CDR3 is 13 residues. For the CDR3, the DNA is TGTGCCAGCTCACCGAGACAGGGCAATGGCTACACCTTC. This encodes CASSPRQGNGYTF.

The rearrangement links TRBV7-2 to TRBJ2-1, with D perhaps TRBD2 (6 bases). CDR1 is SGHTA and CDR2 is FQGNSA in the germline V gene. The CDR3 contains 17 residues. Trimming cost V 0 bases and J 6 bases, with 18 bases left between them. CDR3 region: CASSLAGGAGSFNEQFF. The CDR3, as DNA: TGTGCCAGCAGCTTAGCGGGTGGGGCGGGATCTTTCAATGAGCAGTTCTTC.

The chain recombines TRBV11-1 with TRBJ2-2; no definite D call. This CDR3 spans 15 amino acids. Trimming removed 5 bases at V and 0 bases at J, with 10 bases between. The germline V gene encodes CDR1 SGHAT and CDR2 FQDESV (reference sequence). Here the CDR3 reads CASSLSVSNTGELFF. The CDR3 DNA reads TGTGCCAGCAGCCTCAGTGTATCGAACACCGGGGAGCTGTTTTTT.

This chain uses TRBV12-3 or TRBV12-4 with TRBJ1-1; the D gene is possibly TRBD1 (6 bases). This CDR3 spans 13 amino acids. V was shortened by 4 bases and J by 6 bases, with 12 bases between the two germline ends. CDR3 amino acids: CASSSNRVPEAFF. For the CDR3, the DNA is TGTGCCAGCAGTTCCAACAGGGTCCCTGAAGCTTTCTTT.

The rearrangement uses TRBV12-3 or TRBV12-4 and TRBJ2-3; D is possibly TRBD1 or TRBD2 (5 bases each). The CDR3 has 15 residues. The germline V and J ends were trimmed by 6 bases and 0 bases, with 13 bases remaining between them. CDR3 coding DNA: TGTGCCAGCAGGTCCCGGGACCTTAGCACAGATACGCAGTATTTT. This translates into CASRSRDLSTDTQYF.

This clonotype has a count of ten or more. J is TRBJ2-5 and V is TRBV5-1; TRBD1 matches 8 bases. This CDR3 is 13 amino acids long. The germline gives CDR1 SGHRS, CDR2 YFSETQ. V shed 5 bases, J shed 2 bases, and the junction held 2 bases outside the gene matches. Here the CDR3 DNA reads TGCGCCAGCAGTAACAGGGGGCAAGAGACCCAGTACTTC. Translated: CASSNRGQETQYF. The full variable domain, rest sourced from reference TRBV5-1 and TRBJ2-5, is KAGVTQTPRYLIKTRGQQVTLSCSPISGHRSVSWYQQTPGQGLQFLFEYFSETQRNKGNFPGRFSGRQFSNSRSEMNVSTLELGDSALYLCASSNRGQETQYFGPGTRLLVL.

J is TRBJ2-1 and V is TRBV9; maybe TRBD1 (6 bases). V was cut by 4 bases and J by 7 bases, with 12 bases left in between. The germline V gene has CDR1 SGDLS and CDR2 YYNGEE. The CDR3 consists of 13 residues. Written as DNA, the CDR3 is TGTGCCAGCAGCTCCAGGGGAAGGAATGAGCAGTTCTTC. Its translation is CASSSRGRNEQFF. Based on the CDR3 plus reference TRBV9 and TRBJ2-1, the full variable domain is DSGVTQTPKHLITATGQRVTLRCSPRSGDLSVYWYQQSLDQGLQFLIQYYNGEERAKGNILERFSAQQFPDLHSELNLSSLELGDSALYFCASSSRGRNEQFFGPGTRLTVL.

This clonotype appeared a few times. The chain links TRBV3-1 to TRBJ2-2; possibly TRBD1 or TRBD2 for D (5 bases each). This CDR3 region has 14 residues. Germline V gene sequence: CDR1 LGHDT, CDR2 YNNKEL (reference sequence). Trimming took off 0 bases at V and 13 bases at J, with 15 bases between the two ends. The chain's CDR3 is CASSQDSLRGGLFF. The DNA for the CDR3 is TGTGCCAGCAGCCAAGACTCCTTGAGGGGCGGGCTGTTTTTT.

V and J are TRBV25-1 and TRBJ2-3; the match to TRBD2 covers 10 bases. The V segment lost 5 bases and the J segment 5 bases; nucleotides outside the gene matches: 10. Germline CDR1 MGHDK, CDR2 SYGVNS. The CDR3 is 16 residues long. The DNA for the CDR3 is TGTGCCAGCAGTAGGCTAGCGGGAGCTGCGCAAGATACGCAGTATTTT. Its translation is CASSRLAGAAQDTQYF.